Below, 12 T cell receptor beta chains from the same sample are listed, as sequenced in a study of sequential checkpoint blockade in melanoma. The treatment is: randomized to nivolumab then ipilimumab (arm A) or the reverse (arm B). TCRdb keeps only in-frame clones here, not all; method: immunoSEQ multiplex PCR. The data hold 13,000 or so clones, with around two thirds observed a single time. Sequenced here: CD8+ T cells sorted from blood (inferred from file names), sampled from a patient given nivolumab and ipilimumab in sequence. Every receptor here comes from a human donor with melanoma.

V usage is TRBV9 and J usage is TRBJ2-5; TRBD2 might be the D (5 bases). The CDR3 runs 14 residues. Germline lookup yields CDR1 SGDLS and CDR2 YYNGEE. V was cut by 0 bases and J by 11 bases, with 17 bases left in between. Here the CDR3 DNA reads TGTGCCAGCAGCGTAGGGAGCCTGGAGGAGGAGCAGTACTTC. It encodes CASSVGSLEEEQYF.

This clone has just a few counts. The chain's CDR3 is CASSASGGSYEQYF. For the CDR3, the DNA is TGTGCCAGCAGCGCCAGCGGGGGGTCCTACGAGCAGTACTTC. The chain combines TRBV9 with TRBJ2-7, with 9 bases matching TRBD2. The junction had 2 bases not matched to a gene; V was cut back by 3 bases and J by 1 base. This CDR3 has 14 amino acids. CDR1 SGDLS and CDR2 YYNGEE come from the germline V gene.

This clone was recorded once. The chain employs TRBV12-5 and TRBJ1-1; 9 positions agree with TRBD1. Germline CDR1 and CDR2: LGHNT and FRNRAP. This CDR3 spans 14 amino acids. With 10 bases clipped from V and 4 bases from J, the junction kept 10 bases outside the gene matches. In nucleotides, the CDR3 is TGTGCTACCTTGTTCGACAGGGGGAGCACTGAAGCTTTCTTT. It yields the protein CATLFDRGSTEAFF.

The chain joins TRBV5-6 to TRBJ2-3; D is perhaps TRBD2 (6 bases). The germline CDR1 and CDR2 sequences are SGHDT and YYEEEE. CDR3 length equals 14 residues. The V end was cut by 0 bases, the J end by 5 bases, with 10 bases between. The CDR3 region has the DNA TGTGCCAGCAGCTTGGTGCGGGGTGGAGATACGCAGTATTTT. As protein: CASSLVRGGDTQYF.

The J gene is TRBJ1-1, the V gene TRBV7-9; D call uncertain. The CDR3 runs 13 residues. Trimming stripped 8 bases from V and 6 bases from J, with 16 bases between. The germline V gene has CDR1 SEHNR and CDR2 FQNEAQ (reference sequence). The CDR3 bases are TGTGCCAGCCTGCCCCCGTGGAGGCCTGAAGCTTTCTTT. Its protein is CASLPPWRPEAFF.

The chain is built from TRBV4-3 and TRBJ1-5; D may be TRBD1 (6 bases). The CDR3 runs 15 residues. Deletions cut 1 base from V and 1 base from J, with 8 bases between. Germline V CDR1 and CDR2: LGHNA, YSLEER. The CDR3 reads CASSQGTGSNQPQHF. The CDR3 DNA is TGCGCCAGCAGCCAAGGTACAGGGAGCAATCAGCCCCAGCATTTT.

This clone was detected only a few times. The V call is TRBV7-9, the J call TRBJ1-4; D is unclear. The V end was cut by 7 bases, the J end by 7 bases, with 13 bases between. The CDR3 sequence is 13 residues long. Germline CDR1 reads SEHNR; CDR2 reads FQNEAQ (reference sequence). The CDR3 sequence is CASIGEVGEKLFF. The CDR3 DNA follows: TGTGCCAGCATCGGGGAGGTCGGTGAAAAACTGTTTTTT.

The J gene is TRBJ2-7, the V gene TRBV6-1; the D gene is possibly TRBD2 (5 bases). Trimming cost V 2 bases and J 4 bases, with 9 bases left between them. Germline CDR1 reads MNHNS; CDR2 reads SASEGT. The CDR3 runs 13 residues. This CDR3 is CASSEFGLYEQYF. As DNA, the CDR3 is TGTGCCAGCAGTGAATTTGGACTTTACGAGCAGTACTTC.

The V call is TRBV27, the J call TRBJ2-1; D is uncertain. Germline CDR1 is MNHEY and CDR2 is SMNVEV (reference sequence). This CDR3 contains 15 residues. The ends were cut back, 3 bases at V and 0 bases at J, with 9 bases in the middle. Here the CDR3 reads CASSLKLVSYNEQFF. CDR3 bases: TGTGCCAGCAGTTTGAAACTGGTCTCCTACAATGAGCAGTTCTTC.

V usage is TRBV4-3 and J usage is TRBJ2-2; D call uncertain. The CDR3 totals 14 residues. Germline assignment: CDR1 LGHNA and CDR2 YSLEER. Trimming took 6 bases from V and 5 from J, leaving 13 bases between them. CDR3 residues: CASSLTKSTGELFF. As DNA, the CDR3 is TGCGCCAGCAGTTTAACTAAATCTACCGGGGAGCTGTTTTTT.

This chain uses TRBV7-8 with TRBJ1-2, with a weak D call TRBD1 (5 bases). The germline gives CDR1 SGHVS, CDR2 FQNEAQ. V lost 5 bases and J 5 bases, leaving 18 bases between the germline ends. This CDR3 has 15 amino acids. CDR3: CASSPGTLLVYGYTF. CDR3 coding DNA: TGTGCCAGCAGCCCCGGGACTCTTCTTGTTTATGGCTACACCTTC.

The CDR3, as DNA: TGCGCCAGCAGCCAAGTGGCTAGCGGGGGGTCTACCTACGAGCAGTACTTC. Amino acids: CASSQVASGGSTYEQYF. The chain uses TRBV4-1 and TRBJ2-7, with 11 bases identical to TRBD2. This CDR3 region has 17 residues. J lost 2 bases, V lost 1 base, and 7 bases had no gene match. Germline CDR1 MGHRA, CDR2 YSYEKL.